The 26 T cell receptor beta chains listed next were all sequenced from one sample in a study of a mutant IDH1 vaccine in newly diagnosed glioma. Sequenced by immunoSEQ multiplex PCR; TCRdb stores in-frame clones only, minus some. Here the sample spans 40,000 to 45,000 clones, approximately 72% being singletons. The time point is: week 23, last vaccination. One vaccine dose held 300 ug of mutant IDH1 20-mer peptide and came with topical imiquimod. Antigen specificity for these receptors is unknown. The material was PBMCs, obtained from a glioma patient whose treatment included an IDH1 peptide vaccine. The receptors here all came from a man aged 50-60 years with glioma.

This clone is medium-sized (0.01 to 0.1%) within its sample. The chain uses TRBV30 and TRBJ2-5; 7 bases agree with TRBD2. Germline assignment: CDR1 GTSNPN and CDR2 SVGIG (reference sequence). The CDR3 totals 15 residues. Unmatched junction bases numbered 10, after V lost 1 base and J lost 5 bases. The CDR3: CAWSDPRRGGETQYF. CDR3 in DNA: TGTGCCTGGAGTGACCCCCGGAGGGGAGGGGAGACCCAGTACTTC.

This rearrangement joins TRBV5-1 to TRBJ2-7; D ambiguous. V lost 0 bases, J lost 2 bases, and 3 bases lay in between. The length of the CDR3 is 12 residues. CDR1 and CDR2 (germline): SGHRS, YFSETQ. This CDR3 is CASSLAPYEQYF. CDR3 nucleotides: TGCGCCAGCAGCTTGGCGCCCTACGAGCAGTACTTC.

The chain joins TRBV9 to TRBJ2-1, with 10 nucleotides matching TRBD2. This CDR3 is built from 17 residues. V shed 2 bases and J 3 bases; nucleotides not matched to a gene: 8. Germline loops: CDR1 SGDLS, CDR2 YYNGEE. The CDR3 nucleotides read TGTGCCAGCAGCGTTCTCCCCTCTAGCGGGGGCTACAATGAGCAGTTCTTC. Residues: CASSVLPSSGGYNEQFF.

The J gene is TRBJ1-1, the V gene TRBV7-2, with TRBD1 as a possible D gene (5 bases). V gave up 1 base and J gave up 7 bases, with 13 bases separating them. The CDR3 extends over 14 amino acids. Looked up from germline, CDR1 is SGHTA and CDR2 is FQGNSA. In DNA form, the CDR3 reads TGTGCCAGCAGCTTAGACCCGGACGGGGGTGAAGCTTTCTTT. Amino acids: CASSLDPDGGEAFF.

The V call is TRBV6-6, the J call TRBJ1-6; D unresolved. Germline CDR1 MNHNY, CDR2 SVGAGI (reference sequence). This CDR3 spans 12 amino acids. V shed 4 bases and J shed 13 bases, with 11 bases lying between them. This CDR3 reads CASSFRADPLHF. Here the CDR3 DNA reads TGTGCCAGCAGTTTTCGAGCCGACCCCCTCCACTTT.

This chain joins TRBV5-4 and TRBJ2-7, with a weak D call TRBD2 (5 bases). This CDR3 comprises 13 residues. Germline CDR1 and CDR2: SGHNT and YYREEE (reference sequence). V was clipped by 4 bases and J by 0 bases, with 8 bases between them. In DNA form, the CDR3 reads TGTGCCAGCAGCGGTGGAGGCTCCTACGAGCAGTACTTC. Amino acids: CASSGGGSYEQYF.

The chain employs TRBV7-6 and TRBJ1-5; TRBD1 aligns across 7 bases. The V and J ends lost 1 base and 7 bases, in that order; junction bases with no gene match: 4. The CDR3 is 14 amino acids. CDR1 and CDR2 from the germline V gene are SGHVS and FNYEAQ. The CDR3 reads CASSLDTGDQPQHF. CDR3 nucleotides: TGTGCCAGCAGCTTAGACACAGGGGACCAGCCCCAGCATTTT.

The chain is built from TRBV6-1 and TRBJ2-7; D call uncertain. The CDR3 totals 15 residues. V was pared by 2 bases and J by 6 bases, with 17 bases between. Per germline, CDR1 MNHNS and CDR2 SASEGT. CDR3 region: CASSERLEPPGEQYF. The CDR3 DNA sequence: TGTGCCAGCAGTGAAAGACTCGAACCTCCCGGCGAGCAGTACTTC.

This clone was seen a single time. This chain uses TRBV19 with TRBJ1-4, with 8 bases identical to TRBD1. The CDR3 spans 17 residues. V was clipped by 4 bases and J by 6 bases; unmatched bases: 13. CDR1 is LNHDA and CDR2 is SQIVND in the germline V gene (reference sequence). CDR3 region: CASSTDRVSSADEKLFF. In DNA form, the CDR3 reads TGTGCCAGTAGTACGGACAGGGTCTCAAGTGCGGATGAAAAACTGTTTTTT.

The CDR3 here is CASIYTDTQYF. The CDR3 DNA reads TGTGCCAGCATCTACACAGATACGCAGTATTTT. The V call is TRBV7-9, the J call TRBJ2-3; D is undetermined. The germline V gene has CDR1 SEHNR and CDR2 FQNEAQ (reference sequence). Between the trimmed V and J ends, which lost 7 bases and 2 bases, there was a span of 4 bases. The CDR3 is 11 amino acids.

The CDR3 coding sequence is TGTGCCAGCAGCTTCCGGGATCTAAAATATGGCAATCAGCCCCAGCATTTT. Translated: CASSFRDLKYGNQPQHF. The gene calls are TRBV7-9 and TRBJ1-5, with D unclear. This CDR3 region has 17 residues. Germline V gene sequence: CDR1 SEHNR, CDR2 FQNEAQ (reference sequence). Trimming took 3 bases from V and 2 from J, leaving 17 bases between them.

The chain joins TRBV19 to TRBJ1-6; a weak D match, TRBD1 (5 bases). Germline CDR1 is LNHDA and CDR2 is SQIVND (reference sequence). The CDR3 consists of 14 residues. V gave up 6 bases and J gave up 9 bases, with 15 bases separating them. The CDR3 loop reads CASRGEGLASPLHF. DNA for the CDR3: TGTGCCAGTAGGGGGGAGGGGCTTGCTTCACCCCTCCACTTT.

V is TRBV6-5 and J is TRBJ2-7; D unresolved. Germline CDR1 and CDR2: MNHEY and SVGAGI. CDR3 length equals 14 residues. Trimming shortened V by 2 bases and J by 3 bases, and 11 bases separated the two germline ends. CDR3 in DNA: TGTGCCAGCAGTTACAGGGAATTCGGCTACGAGCAGTACTTC. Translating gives CASSYREFGYEQYF.

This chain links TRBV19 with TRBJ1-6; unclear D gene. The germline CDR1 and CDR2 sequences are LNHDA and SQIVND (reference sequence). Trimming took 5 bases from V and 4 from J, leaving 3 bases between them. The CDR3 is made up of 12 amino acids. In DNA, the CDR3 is TGTGCCAGTAGTCGGTATAATTCACCCCTCCACTTT. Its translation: CASSRYNSPLHF.

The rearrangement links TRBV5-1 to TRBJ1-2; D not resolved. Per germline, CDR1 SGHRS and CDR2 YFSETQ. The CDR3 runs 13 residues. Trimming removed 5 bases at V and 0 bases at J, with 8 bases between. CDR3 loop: CASSLSTNYGYTF. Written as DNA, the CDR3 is TGCGCCAGCAGTCTCAGCACTAACTATGGCTACACCTTC.

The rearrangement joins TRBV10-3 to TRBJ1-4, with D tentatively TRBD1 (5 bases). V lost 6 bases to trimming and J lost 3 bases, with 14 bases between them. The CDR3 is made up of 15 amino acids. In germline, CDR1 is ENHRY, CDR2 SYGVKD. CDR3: CAISGDQGANEKLFF. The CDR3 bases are TGTGCCATCAGCGGAGACCAGGGCGCTAATGAAAAACTGTTTTTT.

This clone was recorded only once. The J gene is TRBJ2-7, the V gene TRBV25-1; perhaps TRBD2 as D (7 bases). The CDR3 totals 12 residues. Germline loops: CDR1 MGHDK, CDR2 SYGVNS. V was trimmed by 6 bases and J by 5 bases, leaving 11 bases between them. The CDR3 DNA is TGTGCCAGCAGGGGGGGGGCGGACGAGCAGTACTTC. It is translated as CASRGGADEQYF.

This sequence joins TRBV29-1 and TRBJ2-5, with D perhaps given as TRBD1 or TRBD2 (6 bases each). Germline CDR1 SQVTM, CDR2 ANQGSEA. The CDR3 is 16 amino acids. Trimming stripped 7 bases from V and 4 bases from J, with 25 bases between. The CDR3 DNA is TGCAGCGCACAGGGTCTAGGACAGTGGAGGGGAGAGACCCAGTACTTC. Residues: CSAQGLGQWRGETQYF.

CDR3 region: CASSENRGYTEAFF. CDR3 DNA sequence: TGTGCCAGCAGTGAAAACAGGGGTTACACTGAAGCTTTCTTT. The rearrangement joins TRBV6-1 to TRBJ1-1, with 7 bases aligning to TRBD1. The CDR3 contains 14 residues. Germline V lookup: CDR1 MNHNS, CDR2 SASEGT. J was trimmed by 3 bases and V by 2 bases; bases with no gene match: 3.

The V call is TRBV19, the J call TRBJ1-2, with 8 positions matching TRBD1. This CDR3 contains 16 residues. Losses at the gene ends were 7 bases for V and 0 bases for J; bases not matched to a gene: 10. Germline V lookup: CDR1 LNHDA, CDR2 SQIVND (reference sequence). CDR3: CASMGTGQGTNYGYTF. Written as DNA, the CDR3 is TGTGCCAGTATGGGAACCGGACAGGGAACTAACTATGGCTACACCTTC.

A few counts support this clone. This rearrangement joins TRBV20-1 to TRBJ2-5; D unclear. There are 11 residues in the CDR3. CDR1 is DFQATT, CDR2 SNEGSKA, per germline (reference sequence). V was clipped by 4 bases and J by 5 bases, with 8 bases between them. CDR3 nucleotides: TGCAGTGCTAACGCCCGGGAGACCCAGTACTTC. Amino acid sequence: CSANARETQYF.

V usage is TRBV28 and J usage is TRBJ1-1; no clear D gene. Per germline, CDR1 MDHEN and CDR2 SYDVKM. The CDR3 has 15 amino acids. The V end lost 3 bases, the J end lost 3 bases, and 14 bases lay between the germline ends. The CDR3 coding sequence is TGTGCCAGCAGTTTTGATATGGGTCTTGACACTGAAGCTTTCTTT. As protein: CASSFDMGLDTEAFF.

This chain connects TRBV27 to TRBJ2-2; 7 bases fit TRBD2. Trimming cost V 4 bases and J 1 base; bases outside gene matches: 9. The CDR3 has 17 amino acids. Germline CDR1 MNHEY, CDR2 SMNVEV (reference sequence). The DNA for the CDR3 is TGTGCCAGCAGTTACCCACGGGGGGACCGGAACACCGGGGAGCTGTTTTTT. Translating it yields CASSYPRGDRNTGELFF.

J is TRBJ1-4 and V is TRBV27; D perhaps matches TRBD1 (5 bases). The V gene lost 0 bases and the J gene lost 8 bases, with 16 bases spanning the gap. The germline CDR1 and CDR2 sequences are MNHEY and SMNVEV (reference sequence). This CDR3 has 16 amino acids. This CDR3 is CASSLSYGRAREKLFF. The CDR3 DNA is TGTGCCAGCAGTTTATCGTACGGCAGGGCAAGGGAAAAACTGTTTTTT.

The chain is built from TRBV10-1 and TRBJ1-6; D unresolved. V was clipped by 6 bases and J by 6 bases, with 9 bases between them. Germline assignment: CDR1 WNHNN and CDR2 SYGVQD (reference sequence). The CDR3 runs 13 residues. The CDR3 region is CASRTDLNSPLHF. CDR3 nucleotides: TGCGCCAGCAGAACGGATCTTAATTCACCCCTCCACTTT.

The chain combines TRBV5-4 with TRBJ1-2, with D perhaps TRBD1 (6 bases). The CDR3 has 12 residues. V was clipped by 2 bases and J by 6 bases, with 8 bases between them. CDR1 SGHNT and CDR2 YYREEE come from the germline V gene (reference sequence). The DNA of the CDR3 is TGTGCCAGCAGCTTACAGGGAGATGGCTACACCTTC. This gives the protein CASSLQGDGYTF.